These 20 T cell receptor beta chains were sequenced from one sample in a study of lymphopenia after photon versus proton radiotherapy. Only in-frame clones appear in the TCRdb table, and some are missing; sequencing was by immunoSEQ multiplex PCR. The data hold around 30,000 clones, with 89% observed a single time. The source was peripheral blood, collected from a patient treated with proton-based radiotherapy. These receptors originate from a woman aged 70-85 years with pancreatic cancer. Some clones in this sample may be carry-over from other donors' samples.

The chain recombines TRBV30 with TRBJ1-4, with D perhaps matching TRBD1 (6 bases). Germline V gene sequence: CDR1 GTSNPN, CDR2 SVGIG (reference sequence). V was clipped by 1 base and J by 3 bases, with 12 bases between them. The CDR3 is 15 amino acids. CDR3 residues: CAWSDFDRPNEKLFF. Written as DNA, the CDR3 is TGTGCCTGGAGTGACTTCGACAGGCCTAATGAAAAACTGTTTTTT.

The chain carries TRBV11-2 and TRBJ2-7; TRBD2 matches at 7 bases. This CDR3 is built from 16 residues. V was pared by 0 bases and J by 3 bases, with 8 bases of the junction left unmatched. Germline V CDR1 and CDR2: SGHAT, FQNNGV. CDR3 in amino acids: CASSLDWRERHYEQYF. The CDR3 bases are TGTGCCAGCAGCTTAGACTGGCGGGAGAGACACTACGAGCAGTACTTC.

The rearrangement uses TRBV5-1 and TRBJ2-3; 10 nucleotides agree with TRBD2. The V gene end was trimmed by 4 bases and the J gene end by 0 bases; junction bases not matched to a gene: 8. The V gene's germline CDR1 is SGHRS and CDR2 YFSETQ. This CDR3 is 17 amino acids long. The CDR3 region is CASSLLGLAISTDTQYF. In DNA, the CDR3 is TGCGCCAGCAGCCTCCTGGGACTAGCGATTAGCACAGATACGCAGTATTTT. The whole variable domain, remainder taken from reference TRBV5-1 and TRBJ2-3, is KAGVTQTPRYLIKTRGQQVTLSCSPISGHRSVSWYQQTPGQGLQFLFEYFSETQRNKGNFPGRFSGRQFSNSRSEMNVSTLELGDSALYLCASSLLGLAISTDTQYFGPGTRLTVL.

CDR3 amino acids: CASSRYRGENEKLFF. The CDR3 nucleotides read TGTGCCAGCAGTCGGTACAGGGGAGAAAATGAAAAACTGTTTTTT. The chain combines TRBV28 with TRBJ1-4; 7 bases align to TRBD1. Germline loops: CDR1 MDHEN, CDR2 SYDVKM. With 5 bases clipped from V and 5 bases from J, the junction kept 8 bases outside the gene matches. This CDR3 is built from 15 residues. Variable domain in full (rest from reference TRBV28 and TRBJ1-4): DVKVTQSSRYLVKRTGEKVFLECVQDMDHENMFWYRQDPGLGLRLIYFSYDVKMKEKGDIPEGYSVSREKKERFSLILESASTNQTSMYLCASSRYRGENEKLFFGSGTQLSVL.

The chain recombines TRBV28 with TRBJ2-1, with 9 bases lining up with TRBD2. Unmatched junction bases numbered 6, after V lost 3 bases and J lost 9 bases. Germline V CDR1 and CDR2: MDHEN, SYDVKM. The CDR3 has 14 amino acids. The CDR3, as DNA: TGTGCCAGCAGTTTGGCGGGAGGGCTTGGTGAGCAGTTCTTC. This codes for CASSLAGGLGEQFF.

The CDR3 here is CASSSTGTLADEQYF. The CDR3 DNA reads as TGTGCCAGCAGCTCAACGGGAACCCTCGCCGACGAGCAGTACTTC. This rearrangement joins TRBV13 to TRBJ2-7; tentative D call: TRBD2 (5 bases). CDR1 and CDR2 from the germline V gene are PRHDT and FYEKMQ (reference sequence). The CDR3 runs to 15 residues. The V gene lost 4 bases and the J gene lost 5 bases, with 18 bases spanning the gap.

The chain is built from TRBV28 and TRBJ1-1; 9 bases align to TRBD1. This CDR3 is 16 amino acids long. CDR1 and CDR2 from the germline V gene are MDHEN and SYDVKM. With 5 bases clipped from V and 4 bases from J, the junction kept 11 bases outside the gene matches. The CDR3 spells CASSPQGALRSTEAFF. CDR3 DNA sequence: TGTGCCAGCAGTCCACAGGGGGCCCTGCGGAGCACTGAAGCTTTCTTT.

This chain uses TRBV2 with TRBJ1-4; D ambiguous. The CDR3 contains 12 residues. The V end lost 7 bases, the J end lost 8 bases, and 11 bases lay between the germline ends. The germline CDR1 and CDR2 sequences are SNHLY and FYNNEI. The CDR3: CASTLIREKLFF. CDR3 sequence (DNA): TGTGCCAGCACCCTAATTAGGGAAAAACTGTTTTTT.

CDR3 loop: CASSLDSRGHDEQFF. The CDR3 DNA sequence: TGTGCCAGCAGCTTAGATTCCAGGGGGCACGATGAGCAGTTCTTC. The V call is TRBV11-2, the J call TRBJ2-1, with 8 bases identical to TRBD1. This CDR3 has 15 amino acids. Germline CDR1 SGHAT, CDR2 FQNNGV. V lost 0 bases, J lost 8 bases, and 6 bases stayed unmatched.

The J gene is TRBJ1-4, the V gene TRBV19, with TRBD1 identical over 7 bases. This CDR3 comprises 15 residues. Germline V gene lookup returns CDR1 LNHDA and CDR2 SQIVND (reference sequence). Germline trimming cut 6 bases from V and 2 bases from J; bases unmatched to any gene: 6. The CDR3 protein is CASSQRGLTNEKLFF. CDR3 sequence (DNA): TGTGCCAGTAGCCAGAGGGGGCTTACTAATGAAAAACTGTTTTTT.

This clone is a singleton in its sample. The germline gene is not matched at one end of the junction; a read error may be the cause. This chain connects TRBV7-7 to TRBJ2-5, with D perhaps matching TRBD1 (5 bases). CDR1 is SSHAT, CDR2 FNYEAQ, per germline (reference sequence). This CDR3 comprises 13 residues. The CDR3 reads CASSLQGSETQYF. CDR3 DNA sequence: TGTGCTAGCAGCTTGCAGGGTTCCGAGACCCAGTACTTC. The entire variable domain, with the rest obtained from reference TRBV7-7 and TRBJ2-5, is as follows: GAGVSQSPRYKVTKRGQDVTLRCDPISSHATLYWYQQALGQGPEFLTYFNYEAQPDKSGLPSDRFSAERPEGSISTLTIQRTEQRDSAMYRCASSLQGSETQYFGPGTRLLVL.

The chain recombines TRBV19 with TRBJ1-1; D gene unclear. Looked up from germline, CDR1 is LNHDA and CDR2 is SQIVND (reference sequence). V was pared by 2 bases and J by 0 bases, with 19 bases between. CDR3 length equals 18 residues. CDR3 sequence (DNA): TGTGCCAGTAGTATAAAAGGGAGGGCACAGACTCTGAACACTGAAGCTTTCTTT. The encoded protein is CASSIKGRAQTLNTEAFF.

V is TRBV19 and J is TRBJ1-3, with 7 positions matching TRBD1. With 7 bases clipped from V and 2 bases from J, the junction kept 5 bases outside the gene matches. CDR1 is LNHDA, CDR2 SQIVND, per germline (reference sequence). The CDR3 covers 14 residues. Here the CDR3 reads CASTKGATGNTIYF. CDR3 bases: TGTGCCAGTACTAAGGGGGCAACTGGAAACACCATATATTTT.

The chain carries TRBV27 and TRBJ2-2; D not certain. This CDR3 comprises 12 residues. CDR1 MNHEY and CDR2 SMNVEV come from the germline V gene (reference sequence). Trimming left V 1 base short and J 6 bases short, with 3 bases between. CDR3 in amino acids: CASSLLSGELFF. CDR3 DNA: TGTGCCAGCAGTTTATTGTCCGGGGAGCTGTTTTTT.

The chain links TRBV5-1 to TRBJ2-1, with D perhaps TRBD2 (6 bases). Trimming took 5 bases from V and 0 from J, leaving 9 bases between them. CDR1 is SGHRS and CDR2 is YFSETQ in the germline V gene. The CDR3 loop spans 14 amino acids. As DNA, the CDR3 is TGCGCCAGCAGTAGGGACTCCTCCTACAATGAGCAGTTCTTC. It translates to CASSRDSSYNEQFF.

The rearrangement uses TRBV5-1 and TRBJ1-2; 10 bases match TRBD1. Germline CDR1 is SGHRS and CDR2 is YFSETQ. This CDR3 is built from 16 residues. V was clipped by 4 bases and J by 6 bases; unmatched bases: 12. CDR3 nucleotides: TGCGCCAGCAGCGCTGAGCCCCGGGACAGGGGTCATGGCTACACCTTC. Its translation: CASSAEPRDRGHGYTF.

V gene TRBV9 combines with J gene TRBJ2-3; D unresolved. The CDR3 spans 13 residues. Looked up from germline, CDR1 is SGDLS and CDR2 is YYNGEE. The V end was cut by 0 bases, the J end by 6 bases, with 8 bases between. The CDR3 region has the DNA TGTGCCAGCAGCGTAGGGGGTGGGGATACGCAGTATTTT. This gives the protein CASSVGGGDTQYF.

The chain recombines TRBV27 with TRBJ2-7; 11 bases align to TRBD1. This CDR3 is 14 amino acids long. Germline V gives CDR1 MNHEY, CDR2 SMNVEV (reference sequence). With V trimmed by 5 bases and J by 6 bases, 6 bases remained unmatched. CDR3 in DNA: TGTGCCAGCAGTACCGGGACAGGGGGTTCCGAGCAGTACTTC. It specifies CASSTGTGGSEQYF.

The V and J genes are TRBV29-1 and TRBJ2-7, with 8 bases identical to TRBD1. Germline assignment: CDR1 SQVTM and CDR2 ANQGSEA. The CDR3 covers 13 residues. V gave up 1 base and J gave up 4 bases; unmatched junction bases: 3. CDR3 loop: CSVEGQGAYEQYF. DNA of the CDR3: TGCAGCGTTGAAGGGCAGGGGGCGTACGAGCAGTACTTC.

The chain has TRBV11-2 and TRBJ2-7; 9 nucleotides line up with TRBD2. This CDR3 region has 15 residues. Germline V gene data show CDR1 as SGHAT and CDR2 as FQNNGV. V shed 0 bases and J 2 bases; nucleotides not matched to a gene: 2. The CDR3 sequence: CASSLDTSGPYEQYF. The CDR3 DNA reads TGTGCCAGCAGCTTAGATACTAGCGGGCCCTACGAGCAGTACTTC.